The 14 T cell receptor beta chains listed next were all sequenced from one sample in a study of long-term antiretroviral therapy in people with HIV. Samples were assayed with immunoSEQ v3.0 at survey level. Assay used: immunoSEQ multiplex PCR; TCRdb lists only in-frame clones, some missing. The table includes about 25,000 clones, over 85% detected once. The source was unsorted PBMCs, collected 7.6 years after starting antiretroviral therapy. The receptors shown here come from a woman between 40 and 55 years old with HIV.

V and J are TRBV5-5 and TRBJ1-2, with D unclear. V dropped 0 bases and J dropped 4 bases, with 7 bases sitting between them. The CDR3 runs 13 residues. Germline-derived CDR1 and CDR2 are SGHKS and YYEKEE (reference sequence). The CDR3 sequence is CASSLDSRYGYTF. CDR3 coding DNA: TGTGCCAGCAGCTTGGACAGCCGCTATGGCTACACCTTC.

The chain links TRBV27 to TRBJ2-3; maybe TRBD2 (5 bases). CDR3 length equals 15 residues. Trimming removed 5 bases at V and 0 bases at J, with 12 bases between. Looked up from germline, CDR1 is MNHEY and CDR2 is SMNVEV (reference sequence). The CDR3 DNA reads TGTGCCAGCAGTCCAACGGGAATTAGCACAGATACGCAGTATTTT. This gives the protein CASSPTGISTDTQYF.

The gene calls are TRBV10-3 and TRBJ1-6, with TRBD1 identical over 7 bases. CDR1 ENHRY and CDR2 SYGVKD come from the germline V gene. This CDR3 has 14 amino acids. J lost 9 bases, V lost 2 bases, and 4 bases had no gene match. The CDR3: CAISEGDRASPLHF. For the CDR3, the DNA is TGTGCCATCAGTGAGGGAGACAGGGCTTCACCCCTCCACTTT.

The chain has TRBV11-2 and TRBJ1-6; D ambiguous. The V end was cut by 5 bases, the J end by 7 bases, with 15 bases between. Germline CDR1 reads SGHAT; CDR2 reads FQNNGV. The CDR3 has 15 residues. CDR3 in amino acids: CASSAPRRPNSPLHF. In DNA form, the CDR3 reads TGTGCCAGCAGCGCCCCGAGGCGACCCAATTCACCCCTCCACTTT.

The chain joins TRBV27 to TRBJ1-2, with 11 bases matching TRBD1. Germline CDR1 is MNHEY and CDR2 is SMNVEV (reference sequence). The CDR3 runs to 16 residues. V lost 0 bases, J lost 5 bases, and 5 bases stayed unmatched. CDR3 in amino acids: CASSLSRGQGAYGYTF. The CDR3 bases are TGTGCCAGCAGTTTATCCCGAGGACAGGGGGCTTATGGCTACACCTTC.

The chain carries TRBV4-3 and TRBJ2-3, with D hard to call. The CDR3 sequence is 13 residues long. V shed 0 bases and J shed 9 bases, with 10 bases lying between them. Germline V gives CDR1 LGHNA, CDR2 YSLEER. The CDR3 nucleotides are TGCGCCAGCAGCCAAGATCAGGTACAGACGCAGTATTTT. This codes for CASSQDQVQTQYF.

The genes are TRBV11-2 and TRBJ2-2; D not certain. Germline V gene data show CDR1 as SGHAT and CDR2 as FQNNGV. Deletions cut 2 bases from V and 6 bases from J, with 10 bases between. The CDR3 loop spans 14 amino acids. CDR3 residues: CASSLIRASGELFF. The CDR3 DNA follows: TGTGCCAGCAGCTTAATTAGAGCCTCCGGGGAGCTGTTTTTT.

The CDR3 nucleotides read TGTGCCAGCAGCCAAGTAATAGGGGATGGCTACACCTTC. Translation gives CASSQVIGDGYTF. This chain uses TRBV14 with TRBJ1-2, with a possible D match to TRBD1 (5 bases). Germline V gives CDR1 SGHDN, CDR2 FVKESK. This CDR3 has 13 amino acids. V lost 1 base, J lost 6 bases, and 9 bases lay in between.

The chain has TRBV7-2 and TRBJ1-5, with D perhaps TRBD1 (6 bases). V lost 6 bases and J 4 bases, leaving 13 bases between the germline ends. Germline CDR1 SGHTA, CDR2 FQGNSA. The CDR3 loop spans 14 amino acids. The CDR3, as DNA: TGTGCCAGCAGTTCACAGGGAACTAATCAGCCCCAGCATTTT. This gives the protein CASSSQGTNQPQHF.

The chain uses TRBV4-1 and TRBJ1-3; D call uncertain. CDR3 length equals 14 residues. Between the trimmed V and J ends, which lost 0 bases and 0 bases, there was a span of 3 bases. The germline CDR1 and CDR2 sequences are MGHRA and YSYEKL. The CDR3 nucleotides are TGCGCCAGCAGCCAAGAGAGCTCTGGAAACACCATATATTTT. Amino acid sequence: CASSQESSGNTIYF.

V is TRBV6-5 and J is TRBJ1-1; no clear D. The germline V gene has CDR1 MNHEY and CDR2 SVGAGI. The germline V and J ends were trimmed by 2 bases and 4 bases, with 17 bases remaining between them. The CDR3 consists of 16 residues. The CDR3 here is CASSYAYGGAATEAFF. DNA for the CDR3: TGTGCCAGCAGTTACGCCTACGGCGGAGCTGCCACTGAAGCTTTCTTT.

The V call is TRBV7-2, the J call TRBJ1-2; D is unclear. Trimming left V 2 bases short and J 5 bases short, with 6 bases between. This CDR3 contains 12 residues. The germline V gene encodes CDR1 SGHTA and CDR2 FQGNSA. The CDR3 DNA follows: TGTGCCAGCAGCTTAAGCGGATATGGCTACACCTTC. Amino acids: CASSLSGYGYTF.

The J gene is TRBJ1-2, the V gene TRBV5-6; no clear D. Trimming pared 0 bases from V and 0 bases from J, leaving 9 bases between. From germline, CDR1 is SGHDT and CDR2 YYEEEE. The CDR3 sequence is 15 residues long. CDR3 residues: CASSLVHIANYGYTF. In DNA, the CDR3 is TGTGCCAGCAGCTTGGTCCACATAGCTAACTATGGCTACACCTTC.

V is TRBV28 and J is TRBJ2-5, with D perhaps matching TRBD2 (6 bases). The CDR3 consists of 14 residues. CDR1 and CDR2 from the germline V gene are MDHEN and SYDVKM. V lost 6 bases to trimming and J lost 4 bases, with 15 bases between them. The CDR3 region is CASSSGGGGETQYF. CDR3 DNA: TGTGCCAGCAGCTCTGGGGGAGGTGGAGAGACCCAGTACTTC. The variable domain in full, completed from reference TRBV28 and TRBJ2-5, reads DVKVTQSSRYLVKRTGEKVFLECVQDMDHENMFWYRQDPGLGLRLIYFSYDVKMKEKGDIPEGYSVSREKKERFSLILESASTNQTSMYLCASSSGGGGETQYFGPGTRLLVL.